This T cell receptor beta chain was captured in a study of blood T cell repertoires in COVID-19. Study-wide context: Spain, Italy and the United States supplied samples that represented acute and convalescent COVID-19. PBMCs, B-cell-depleted T cells, or T cells were the source of the cDNA or gDNA that made up the material.

Per the study methods: Amplifying reference gene primers gave estimates of nucleated cell counts. Generated by immunoSEQ multiplex PCR, the TCRdb table keeps only in-frame clones and is missing some. The DNA was the basis for D and trimming; V, J and clone size are from that table. The sample records 200,000 to 250,000 clones, around 86% being singletons. Sequenced: peripheral blood. The receptor's source is a woman in her 30s who had recovered from COVID-19.

CDR3 loop: CASSLPSGGGTDTQYF. The CDR3 DNA follows: TGTGCCAGCAGCTTACCTAGCGGGGGGGGCACAGATACGCAGTATTTT. The rearrangement uses TRBV7-9 and TRBJ2-3; TRBD2 matches at 12 bases. Germline V gene lookup returns CDR1 SEHNR and CDR2 FQNEAQ (reference sequence). CDR3 size: 16 residues. V gave up 2 bases and J gave up 1 base; unmatched junction bases: 1.